This is a list of T cell receptor beta chains from one sample in a study of blood T cell repertoires in COVID-19. Some clones are missing from TCRdb's copy, which holds only in-frame ones; the method was immunoSEQ multiplex PCR. The profile covers approximately 100,000 clones, with 87% appearing a single time and about 16% taken by the ten largest. Sequences were obtained from peripheral blood. The receptors were sampled from a man aged 50 to 59 with acute or convalescent COVID-19. The CDR3 runs from the conserved cysteine through the conserved F or W. The D gene is left open where the match is weak. Size values are once, few and many counts, or a class for expanded clones, and some rows have none.

v_call	j_call	clone_size	d_call	cdr3_nt	cdr3_aa
TRBV28	TRBJ1-6	.	.	TGTGCCAGCAGTTTATTGGAGGATAATTCACCCCTCCACTTT	CASSLLEDNSPLHF
TRBV11-2	TRBJ2-4	.	.	TGTGCCAGCAGAGCTTTTTGGACCCTTAGCGAGGGATCGAACATTCAGTACTTC	CASRAFWTLSEGSNIQYF
TRBV7-2	TRBJ2-1	.	TRBD2	TGTGCCAGCAGCCCTCATACTAGCGGGAGGGCCGAGCAGTTCTTC	CASSPHTSGRAEQFF
TRBV15	TRBJ2-5	.	TRBD2	TGTGCCACCAGCAGAGATGTACGGGAGGGAGAGACCCAGTACTTC	CATSRDVREGETQYF
TRBV5-1	TRBJ1-2	.	TRBD1	TGCGCCAGCAGGCTTCCGACAGGGGACAACTATGGCTACACCTTC	CASRLPTGDNYGYTF
TRBV6-5	TRBJ2-5	.	.	TGTGCCAGCAGTTATTCAGGGCCCCAAGAGACCCAGTACTTC	CASSYSGPQETQYF
TRBV7-7	TRBJ2-7	.	.	TGTGCCAGCAGCTTAATGGGGACAAACTCCTACGAGCAGTACTTC	CASSLMGTNSYEQYF
TRBV24-1	TRBJ2-3	.	.	TGTGCCACCAGTGATTTCACGGGAACAGATACGCAGTATTTT	CATSDFTGTDTQYF
TRBV30	TRBJ2-4	.	.	TGTGCCTGGAGAATGGCAGAAATAGCCAAAAACATTCAGTACTTC	CAWRMAEIAKNIQYF
TRBV24-1	TRBJ2-1	.	TRBD2	TGTGCCACCAGTGATGGGACTAGCGGGAGGTACAATGAGCAGTTCTTC	CATSDGTSGRYNEQFF
TRBV7-9	TRBJ2-7	.	TRBD2	TGTGCCAGCAGCCCACTAGCGGGAACCCTCTACGAGCAGTACTTC	CASSPLAGTLYEQYF
TRBV5-8	TRBJ2-7	.	TRBD1	TGTGCCAGCAGTTCCGGGACAGGGTTCCACGAGCAGTACTTC	CASSSGTGFHEQYF
TRBV2	TRBJ2-6	.	.	TGTGCCAGCAGTGAGGCAGGGGTCGGGGCCAACGTCCTGACTTTC	CASSEAGVGANVLTF
TRBV29-1	TRBJ2-1	.	TRBD1	TGCAGCGGGGACAGGGGGGAAAATGAGCAGTTCTTC	CSGDRGENEQFF
TRBV19	TRBJ2-7	few	TRBD1	TGTGCCAGTAGTGCCGGGACAGGGCGAGGAGAGCAGTACTTC	CASSAGTGRGEQYF
TRBV2	TRBJ2-5	.	TRBD1	TGTGCCAGCAGCCCCGCGGGACAGGGTGTGGAGACCCAGTACTTC	CASSPAGQGVETQYF
TRBV10-2	TRBJ1-4	.	.	TGCGCCAGCAGAAAGGACTTATGGGCTGAAAAACTGTTTTTT	CASRKDLWAEKLFF
TRBV28	TRBJ1-5	.	.	TGTGCCATCAGACGTGGAGGGGGCAATCAGCCCCAGCATTTT	CAIRRGGGNQPQHF
TRBV3-1/TRBV3-2	TRBJ1-5	.	.	TGTGCCAGCAGCCTACAACCTGGTCAGCCCCAGCATTTT	CASSLQPGQPQHF
TRBV5-1	TRBJ2-2	.	TRBD1	TGCGCCAGCAGCTCGAAACGGGGACAGGGGAACACCGGGGAGCTGTTTTTT	CASSSKRGQGNTGELFF
TRBV12-5	TRBJ2-7	.	.	TGTGCTAGTGGTTTGAACGGGTGGGAGCAGTACTTC	CASGLNGWEQYF
TRBV28	TRBJ2-1	.	TRBD1	TGTGCCAGCAGTTTAATCGGGACAGGGGGCTACAATGAGCAGTTCTTC	CASSLIGTGGYNEQFF
TRBV5-4	TRBJ2-3	.	TRBD2	TGTGCCAGCAGCCCGGGACTAGCGGGAGGAACAGATACGCAGTATTTT	CASSPGLAGGTDTQYF
TRBV7-9	TRBJ2-7	.	TRBD1	TGTGCCAGCAGCTTCCAACAGGGGCCCTCCTACGAGCAGTACTTC	CASSFQQGPSYEQYF
TRBV2	TRBJ2-7	.	.	TGTGCCAGCAGTGAAGACCGACAGCATTGGCACGAGCAGTACTTC	CASSEDRQHWHEQYF
TRBV28	TRBJ2-1	.	.	TGTGCCAGCAGCCCCCGCGGAACCTACAATGAGCAGTTCTTC	CASSPRGTYNEQFF
TRBV6-1	TRBJ1-5	.	.	TGTGCCAGCAGTGAACAGTTTAGCAATCAGCCCCAGCATTTT	CASSEQFSNQPQHF
TRBV28	TRBJ2-3	few	TRBD2	TGTGCCAGCAGTTTAGCGGGGGAGGCAGATACGCAGTATTTT	CASSLAGEADTQYF
TRBV21-1	TRBJ2-5	.	.	TGTGCCAGCAGTACAGGGGTCGGTTTGGATTTAGAGACCCAGTACTTC	CASSTGVGLDLETQYF
TRBV30	TRBJ1-1	.	TRBD1	TGTGCCCTTCGGACAGGGCTTGTGAACACTGAAGCTTTCTTT	CALRTGLVNTEAFF
TRBV30	TRBJ1-6	few	.	TGTGCCTGGAGTGTAGTTGCGTCTCATAATTCACCCCTCCACTTT	CAWSVVASHNSPLHF
TRBV6-5	TRBJ2-7	.	TRBD1	TGTGCCAGCGGGCCCCTGGGACAGTTAAGGGACTTC	CASGPLGQLRDF
TRBV7-7	TRBJ2-4	many	TRBD2	TGTGCCAGTAATAGCGGGGGGATCAAAAACATTCAGTACTTC	CASNSGGIKNIQYF
TRBV4-2	TRBJ2-5	.	TRBD2	TGTGCCAGCAGCCAAGCCAAAATAGCGGGTATACAAGAGACCCAGTACTTC	CASSQAKIAGIQETQYF
TRBV3-1/TRBV3-2	TRBJ2-2	.	TRBD2	TGTGCCAGCAGCCGGGGGGGTTACACCGGGGAGCTGTTTTTT	CASSRGGYTGELFF
TRBV28	TRBJ2-2	.	TRBD2	TGTGCCAGCAGATCTCGGGGGGGACTAGCGGGCGAAAACACCGGGGAGCTGTTTTTT	CASRSRGGLAGENTGELFF
TRBV24-1	TRBJ2-5	.	.	TGTGCCACCAGTGATCCCCCTTTACAGATTGGAGAGACCCAGTACTTC	CATSDPPLQIGETQYF
TRBV27	TRBJ2-1	.	TRBD2	TGTGCCAGCAGGGGTGGACTAGCGCCTCAGCAGTTCTTC	CASRGGLAPQQFF
TRBV2	TRBJ2-1	.	.	TGTGCCAGCAGTGAAGTTAGGGCAGGGTCCTACAATGAGCAGTTCTTC	CASSEVRAGSYNEQFF
TRBV27	TRBJ2-3	.	TRBD2	TGTGCCAGCAGTCCGGGGGGGGATACGCAGTATTTT	CASSPGGDTQYF
TRBV13	TRBJ2-5	.	.	TGTGCCAGCAGCTATGGGAGCCAAGAGACCCAGTACTTC	CASSYGSQETQYF
TRBV5-6	TRBJ2-2	.	.	TGTGCCAGCAGCCAGGCGGAGGCGAACACCGGGGAGCTGTTTTTT	CASSQAEANTGELFF
TRBV10-1	TRBJ1-4	.	.	TGCGCCAGCCACTCTTTTGCGGGGTCGCCTAATGAAAAACTGTTTTTT	CASHSFAGSPNEKLFF
TRBV28	TRBJ2-3	.	.	TGTGCCAGCAGTTCGAAGGTGGCGGGATTCTTGGAGCGCACAGATACGCAGTATTTT	CASSSKVAGFLERTDTQYF
TRBV5-8	TRBJ2-3	once	.	TGTGCCAGCAGCTCACTGGCGGGCTCAGATACGCAGTATTTT	CASSSLAGSDTQYF
TRBV2	TRBJ2-2	.	.	TGTGCCACAACAGGAAAACTCGGGACCGGGGAGCTGTTTTTT	CATTGKLGTGELFF
TRBV2	TRBJ2-1	.	.	TGTGCCAGCAGTGTCACCCCGTTTGAAGCGCTGATAGGAAATGAGCAGTTCTTC	CASSVTPFEALIGNEQFF
TRBV28	TRBJ2-1	.	TRBD2	TGTGCCAGCAATTACGGGACTAGCGGGAGCAATGAGCAGTTCTTC	CASNYGTSGSNEQFF